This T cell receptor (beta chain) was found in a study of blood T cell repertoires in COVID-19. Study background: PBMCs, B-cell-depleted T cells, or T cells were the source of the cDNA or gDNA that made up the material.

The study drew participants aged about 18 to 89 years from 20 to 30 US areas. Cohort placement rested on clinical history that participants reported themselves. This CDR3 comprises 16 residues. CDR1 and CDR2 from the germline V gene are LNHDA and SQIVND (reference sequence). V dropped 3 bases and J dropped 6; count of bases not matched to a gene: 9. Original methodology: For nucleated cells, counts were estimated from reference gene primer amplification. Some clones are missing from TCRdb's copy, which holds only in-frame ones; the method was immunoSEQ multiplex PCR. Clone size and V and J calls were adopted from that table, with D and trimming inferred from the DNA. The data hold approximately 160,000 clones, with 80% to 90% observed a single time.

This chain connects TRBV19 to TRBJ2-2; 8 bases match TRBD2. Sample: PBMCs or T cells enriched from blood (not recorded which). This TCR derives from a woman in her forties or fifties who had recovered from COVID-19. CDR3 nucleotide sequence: TGTGCCAGTAGTATGGCGGCGGGGGGCAGGCCCGGGGAGCTGTTTTTT. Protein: CASSMAAGGRPGELFF. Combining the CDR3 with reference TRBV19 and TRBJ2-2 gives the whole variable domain DGGITQSPKYLFRKEGQNVTLSCEQNLNHDAMYWYRQDPGQGLRLIYYSQIVNDFQKGDIAEGYSVSREKKESFPLTVTSAQKNPTAFYLCASSMAAGGRPGELFFGEGSRLTVL.